This TCR beta chain comes out of a study of metastatic and nonmetastatic thyroid tumors. At the level of the study: Repertoires were compared across blood and tumor or nodule tissue from malignant and benign thyroid patients. General study points: When malignant thyroid tumors were compared with benign nodules, TCR beta diversity was reportedly significantly higher in the malignant tumors. This held in both blood and tumor samples.

In germline, CDR1 is SEHNR, CDR2 FQNEAQ (reference sequence). This CDR3 region has 14 residues. Trimming took 4 bases from V and 4 from J; bases not matched to a gene: 4. Ten or more counts support this clone. Antigen: not known. Patients underwent thyroid surgery, and none had received any treatment before it. Methods used by the authors: Differences in CDR3 between clinicopathological groups were drawn on to build a classifier intended to discriminate distant-metastatic papillary thyroid cancer patients. TCRdb re-processed the PCR reads through MiXCR. The V and J calls, along with clone size, are taken from TCRdb and not from the paper's own processing. The sample includes about 22,000 clones, approximately 20% of them seen just once.

Sequences were obtained from blood. This receptor was taken from a male donor with papillary thyroid cancer or a benign thyroid nodule (not recorded which). Some clones in this sample may be carry-over from other donors' samples. The chain has TRBV7-9 and TRBJ1-2; 9 positions match TRBD1. In nucleotides, the CDR3 is TGTGCCAGCAGCTCAGAGGGACAGGGCTATGGCTACACCTTC. It yields the protein CASSSEGQGYGYTF.